This T cell receptor (beta chain) was profiled in a study of T cell responses to AZD1222 COVID-19 vaccine. CDR3 size: 14 residues. Trimming cost V 11 bases and J 0 bases; bases outside gene matches: 9. CDR1 and CDR2 (germline): ENHRY, SYGVKD. Measured with immunoSEQ multiplex PCR; TCRdb has only the in-frame clones, and not every one. This sample carries over 120,000 clones, approximately 91% of them seen once, and the ten largest clones take 5.4%. General study points: The donor cohort was predominantly white British with a female majority, and clonal diversity may have been underestimated. Of the AZD1222 recipients, only 5 to 7 were seropositive at baseline. Two doses of AZD1222 preceded a rise in Spike-specific TCR breadth and depth.

Comment on this clone: No antigen is known for it.

The sequence came from an adult who received the MenACWY meningococcal vaccine as a control. The specimen was peripheral blood, collected 28 days after the second dose of the MenACWY control vaccine. This chain uses TRBV10-3 with TRBJ2-5; 7 bases are shared with TRBD1. The CDR3 protein is CAARDSSYQETQYF. CDR3 bases: TGTGCCGCGAGGGACAGTTCGTACCAAGAGACCCAGTACTTC.